This T cell receptor beta chain was captured by sequencing in a study of vaccination effects on CD4 cells after COVID-19. J lost 4 bases, V lost 7 bases, and 17 bases had no gene match. The CDR3 length is 17 residues. CDR1 is SGHRS and CDR2 is YFSETQ in the germline V gene. It was after 10 days of culture that CD4+ T cells were isolated. The person had PCR-confirmed SARS-CoV-2 infection between March and December 2020. On days 3 and 7, fresh IL-2 medium replaced half the medium. Comment on this clone: What it recognizes is unknown.

The repertoire was sequenced with immunoSEQ multiplex PCR; TCRdb's copy has only in-frame clones and lacks some. The repertoire holds tens of thousands of clones, with 65% to 75% as singletons. The material was CD4+ T cells from PBMCs cultured without peptide, obtained before COVID-19 vaccination. This receptor was identified in a human donor who had a prior SARS-CoV-2 infection. The chain uses TRBV5-1 and TRBJ2-1; 7 bases agree with TRBD2. CDR3 DNA: TGCGCCAGCGCTTCGGGGGGAGGCGACCCAACGTACAATGAGCAGTTCTTC. Translating it yields CASASGGGDPTYNEQFF. The variable domain in full, with the rest retrieved from reference TRBV5-1 and TRBJ2-1, is KAGVTQTPRYLIKTRGQQVTLSCSPISGHRSVSWYQQTPGQGLQFLFEYFSETQRNKGNFPGRFSGRQFSNSRSEMNVSTLELGDSALYLCASASGGGDPTYNEQFFGPGTRLTVL.